This T cell receptor beta chain is drawn from a study of CD8+ T cells in alopecia areata. Whole-study context: The tofacitinib course ran for 6 to 18 months and was followed by 6 months off drug.

In its sample, this clone was seen a few times. Its specificity is not known. TCR sequencing used cDNA made by reverse transcription of extracted RNA. Here immunoSEQ multiplex PCR was the method, and the copy in TCRdb shows in-frame clones only, minus some. The table has hundreds of thousands of clones, under 40% seen once. The treatment is: oral pan-JAK inhibitor, 5-10 mg twice daily. The study team obtained lesional scalp punch biopsies and peripheral blood from alopecia areata patients. Looked up from germline, CDR1 is MNHEY and CDR2 is SVGAGI. The CDR3 is made up of 12 amino acids. The germline V and J ends were trimmed by 8 bases and 4 bases, with 11 bases remaining between them. The study's findings and limits: Researchers say the link of baseline CD8+ expansion to response remains uncertain, with one nonresponder.

This material consisted of CD4+ T cells sorted from blood, taken around week 34, from a patient treated with tofacitinib. This clonotype was sampled from a human donor with alopecia areata. This chain joins TRBV6-5 and TRBJ2-5; D is uncertain. In DNA form, the CDR3 reads TGTGCCAGCGGAACGAGGAGAGAGACCCAGTACTTC. This translates into CASGTRRETQYF.